In this sample, the clone carrying this TCR beta chain turned up a few times. This entry comes from a study of T-cell reconstitution after alpha-beta-depleted transplantation in children. The V end lost 4 bases, the J end lost 3 bases, and 19 bases lay between the germline ends. Looked up from germline, CDR1 is PRHDT and CDR2 is FYEKMQ (reference sequence). This CDR3 spans 17 amino acids. Library preparation (for TCRbeta) was performed with unique molecular identifiers. TCRdb reprocessed the PCR reads with MiXCR, giving one entry per CDR3 protein. This table has around 960,000 distinct CDR3 sequences, about 29% appearing once.

The J gene is TRBJ1-3, the V gene TRBV13, with D maybe TRBD1 (5 bases). Sequences were derived from PBMCs, mostly from graft donor cells, sampled 360 days after TCRalphabeta/CD19-depleted stem cell transplant. This sequence was found in a boy under two years old who had a stem cell transplant for SCID, so the T cells may come from the graft donor. This CDR3 is CASSSGGGPIDGNTIYF. Here the CDR3 DNA reads TGTGCCAGCAGCTCGGGGGGAGGCCCAATCGATGGAAACACCATATATTTT.